The 23 T cell receptor beta chains in this list originate from one sample, sequenced in a study of cytomegalovirus exposure and HLA in healthy donors. PCR was performed using 60 Vbeta and 13 Jbeta primers. The assay was immunoSEQ multiplex PCR, and TCRdb's table has in-frame clones only and misses some. The sample holds some 140,000 clones; about 70% are singletons and the top ten take roughly 2.5%. Sequencing was done on a sample of PBMCs. The receptors here all came from a woman aged 40-49 years in good health and CMV-seronegative.

The chain couples TRBV5-1 to TRBJ1-6; 9 nucleotides align to TRBD1. J gave up 6 bases and V 0 bases, and 4 bases lay outside the gene matches. CDR1 is SGHRS, CDR2 YFSETQ, per germline. The CDR3 totals 16 residues. The CDR3 region has the DNA TGCGCCAGCAGCTTGGGCGGACAGGGGATTAATTCACCCCTCCACTTT. Its translation is CASSLGGQGINSPLHF.

This chain connects TRBV5-1 to TRBJ2-3; D might be TRBD2 (6 bases). This CDR3 contains 15 residues. The V and J ends lost 1 base and 0 bases respectively, with 9 bases between them. The germline CDR1 and CDR2 sequences are SGHRS and YFSETQ. CDR3 region: CASSLTSYSTDTQYF. CDR3 DNA sequence: TGCGCCAGCAGCTTGACTAGCTATAGCACAGATACGCAGTATTTT.

The table lists this clone with a few counts. The rearrangement links TRBV19 to TRBJ1-6; possible D gene TRBD1, 6 bases. Germline assignment: CDR1 LNHDA and CDR2 SQIVND (reference sequence). The CDR3 contains 15 residues. Between the trimmed V and J ends, which lost 5 bases and 4 bases, there was a span of 12 bases. Written as DNA, the CDR3 is TGTGCCAGTAGTGCTGGGACACCTTATAATTCACCCCTCCACTTT. Its translation is CASSAGTPYNSPLHF. Full variable domain (missing parts from reference TRBV19 and TRBJ1-6): DGGITQSPKYLFRKEGQNVTLSCEQNLNHDAMYWYRQDPGQGLRLIYYSQIVNDFQKGDIAEGYSVSREKKESFPLTVTSAQKNPTAFYLCASSAGTPYNSPLHFGNGTRLTVT.

The V gene is TRBV10-2, the J gene TRBJ1-4; D gene uncertain. V was trimmed by 6 bases and J by 8 bases, leaving 13 bases between them. CDR1 WSHSY and CDR2 SAAADI come from the germline V gene. The CDR3 consists of 13 residues. The CDR3 DNA reads TGCGCCAGCAGGGCAACTAACAAGGAAAAACTGTTTTTT. Translating it yields CASRATNKEKLFF.

J is TRBJ1-1 and V is TRBV2, with 8 bases aligning to TRBD1. The germline gives CDR1 SNHLY, CDR2 FYNNEI. V lost 8 bases and J lost 5; bases outside the gene matches: 10. The CDR3 totals 14 residues. The CDR3 nucleotides read TGTGCCAGCGGGGACAGGAGATTTGGGACTGAAGCTTTCTTT. Encoded protein: CASGDRRFGTEAFF.

This clone occurred a few times. J is TRBJ2-1 and V is TRBV4-3; 7 bases map to TRBD1. The junction had 4 bases not matched to a gene; V was cut back by 3 bases and J by 8 bases. The CDR3 is made up of 13 amino acids. Per germline, CDR1 LGHNA and CDR2 YSLEER. The chain's CDR3 is CASSQAQGYEQFF. DNA of the CDR3: TGCGCCAGCAGCCAGGCACAGGGGTATGAGCAGTTCTTC.

V and J are TRBV15 and TRBJ1-1, with D tentatively TRBD1 (5 bases). Deletions cut 0 bases from V and 4 bases from J, with 15 bases between. Germline V lookup: CDR1 LNHNV, CDR2 YYDKDF (reference sequence). The CDR3 is made up of 16 amino acids. The CDR3 sequence is CATSRDKGQGFTEAFF. DNA of the CDR3: TGTGCCACCAGCAGAGATAAGGGCCAGGGTTTCACTGAAGCTTTCTTT.

The sample holds one count of this clone. V gene TRBV9 combines with J gene TRBJ2-5; a possible D gene is TRBD2 (5 bases). Looked up from germline, CDR1 is SGDLS and CDR2 is YYNGEE. The V and J ends lost 3 bases and 4 bases respectively, with 16 bases between them. This CDR3 region has 15 residues. The CDR3 protein is CASSGVGSGSETQYF. The DNA of the CDR3 is TGTGCCAGCAGCGGAGTGGGATCGGGGTCAGAGACCCAGTACTTC.

V and J are TRBV25-1 and TRBJ2-1; 8 bases match TRBD1. Per germline, CDR1 MGHDK and CDR2 SYGVNS. J was trimmed by 2 bases and V by 7 bases; bases with no gene match: 10. The CDR3 runs 16 residues. DNA for the CDR3: TGTGCCAGCACTACTTATGCAGGGGGCACCTACAATGAGCAGTTCTTC. It specifies CASTTYAGGTYNEQFF.

The J gene is TRBJ2-7, the V gene TRBV7-8; maybe TRBD1 (6 bases). CDR1 is SGHVS and CDR2 is FQNEAQ in the germline V gene. This CDR3 contains 14 residues. V was trimmed by 4 bases and J by 3 bases, leaving 13 bases between them. The CDR3 loop is CASSSQGRDYEQYF. The CDR3 DNA reads as TGTGCCAGCAGCTCCCAGGGGAGAGACTACGAGCAGTACTTC.

V is TRBV7-2 and J is TRBJ1-2; D is unclear. Trimming pared 5 bases from V and 5 bases from J, leaving 12 bases between. The germline V gene has CDR1 SGHTA and CDR2 FQGNSA. The CDR3 has 13 residues. For the CDR3, the DNA is TGTGCCAGCAGCAAACGGACGGGGTATGGCTACACCTTC. It codes for CASSKRTGYGYTF.

This chain joins TRBV28 and TRBJ2-3; no definite D call. The germline V and J ends were trimmed by 5 bases and 6 bases, with 9 bases remaining between them. CDR3 size: 12 residues. The germline CDR1 and CDR2 sequences are MDHEN and SYDVKM. The CDR3, as DNA: TGTGCCAGCAGTCCGGGTTACGATACGCAGTATTTT. This codes for CASSPGYDTQYF.

This clone was counted a few times. V and J are TRBV29-1 and TRBJ1-1; a weak D match, TRBD1 (6 bases). V was trimmed by 3 bases and J by 7 bases, leaving 9 bases between them. This CDR3 region has 11 residues. Germline values: CDR1 SQVTM, CDR2 ANQGSEA. The CDR3 loop reads CSVEGAVEAFF. The CDR3 nucleotides read TGCAGCGTTGAGGGGGCAGTTGAAGCTTTCTTT. The whole variable domain, remainder taken from reference TRBV29-1 and TRBJ1-1, is SAVISQKPSRDICQRGTSLTIQCQVDSQVTMMFWYRQQPGQSLTLIATANQGSEATYESGFVIDKFPISRPNLTFSTLTVSNMSPEDSSIYLCSVEGAVEAFFGQGTRLTVV.

V usage is TRBV28 and J usage is TRBJ1-1; D gene ambiguous. Germline V gene sequence: CDR1 MDHEN, CDR2 SYDVKM. Between the trimmed V and J ends, which lost 2 bases and 4 bases, there was a span of 11 bases. The CDR3 is 14 amino acids. The chain's CDR3 is CASSLEGGSTEAFF. As DNA, the CDR3 is TGTGCCAGCAGTTTAGAGGGAGGGTCCACTGAAGCTTTCTTT.

The V gene is TRBV5-1, the J gene TRBJ2-1; 10 nucleotides align to TRBD2. Germline V gene data show CDR1 as SGHRS and CDR2 as YFSETQ. The CDR3 length is 15 residues. V lost 0 bases, J lost 6 bases, and 3 bases stayed unmatched. CDR3 amino acids: CASSLDSGGSNEQFF. CDR3 nucleotide sequence: TGCGCCAGCAGCTTGGATAGCGGGGGGAGCAATGAGCAGTTCTTC.

This clone was observed a handful of times. This rearrangement joins TRBV13 to TRBJ2-7; a weak D match, TRBD1 (6 bases). Trimming removed 5 bases at V and 6 bases at J, with 17 bases between. CDR1 PRHDT and CDR2 FYEKMQ come from the germline V gene (reference sequence). The CDR3 spans 14 residues. CDR3 nucleotides: TGTGCCAGCAGCCCCCAACTACAGGGAAGCGAGCAGTACTTC. Protein product: CASSPQLQGSEQYF.

This clone turned up a few times. The rearrangement joins TRBV6-4 to TRBJ2-3; 9 nucleotides line up with TRBD1. This CDR3 has 16 amino acids. Losses at the gene ends were 2 bases for V and 0 bases for J; bases not matched to a gene: 3. Germline V gene sequence: CDR1 MRHNA, CDR2 SNTAGT. DNA for the CDR3: TGTGCCAGCAGTGACGCCGGGACAGGGAGCACAGATACGCAGTATTTT. Translation: CASSDAGTGSTDTQYF.

The CDR3 protein is CASSPGRGNEKLFF. In DNA form, the CDR3 reads TGTGCCAGCAGTCCAGGGAGGGGGAATGAAAAACTGTTTTTT. This chain connects TRBV6-6 to TRBJ1-4, with D tentatively TRBD1 (6 bases). V lost 5 bases and J lost 5, with 12 bases in between. Germline V CDR1 and CDR2: MNHNY, SVGAGI (reference sequence). This CDR3 contains 14 residues.

The table lists this clone with a few counts. The V call is TRBV10-3, the J call TRBJ1-2; unclear D gene. Per germline, CDR1 ENHRY and CDR2 SYGVKD. Trimming cost V 8 bases and J 4 bases, with 8 bases left between them. The CDR3 consists of 11 residues. The CDR3 DNA is TGTGCCATCGAAGGAGTCTATGGCTACACCTTC. This encodes CAIEGVYGYTF.

A single count supports this clone. The V and J genes are TRBV7-9 and TRBJ2-1; TRBD2 aligns across 9 bases. This CDR3 region has 13 residues. With 8 bases clipped from V and 6 bases from J, the junction kept 5 bases outside the gene matches. From germline, CDR1 is SEHNR and CDR2 FQNEAQ (reference sequence). In DNA form, the CDR3 reads TGTGCCAGCCAAAGGGGACTAGCCAATGAGCAGTTCTTC. Amino acids: CASQRGLANEQFF.

The chain recombines TRBV18 with TRBJ1-1, with a possible D match to TRBD1 (5 bases). The V gene's germline CDR1 is KGHSH and CDR2 LQKENI. V was shortened by 2 bases and J by 6 bases, with 13 bases between the two germline ends. CDR3 length: 14 amino acids. In nucleotides, the CDR3 is TGTGCCAGCTCACCAGGAGCGGGGGGTTCTGAAGCTTTCTTT. Translation: CASSPGAGGSEAFF.

This chain links TRBV15 with TRBJ2-7, with D unclear. The CDR3 covers 17 residues. The V end lost 0 bases, the J end lost 0 bases, and 15 bases lay between the germline ends. From germline, CDR1 is LNHNV and CDR2 YYDKDF (reference sequence). DNA for the CDR3: TGTGCCACCAGCAGAGATCGCAACTCAATGAGCTCCTACGAGCAGTACTTC. It yields the protein CATSRDRNSMSSYEQYF. Looking up the rest from reference TRBV15 and TRBJ2-7 gives the full variable domain: DAMVIQNPRYQVTQFGKPVTLSCSQTLNHNVMYWYQQKSSQAPKLLFHYYDKDFNNEADTPDNFQSRRPNTSFCFLDIRSPGLGDTAMYLCATSRDRNSMSSYEQYFGPGTRLTVT.

V gene TRBV19 combines with J gene TRBJ1-1; D unclear. The CDR3 totals 13 residues. The V gene lost 3 bases and the J gene lost 0 bases, with 5 bases spanning the gap. Germline V gene sequence: CDR1 LNHDA, CDR2 SQIVND (reference sequence). DNA for the CDR3: TGTGCCAGTAGTATGGGCATGAACACTGAAGCTTTCTTT. Its translation: CASSMGMNTEAFF.